One and the same sample provided the 6 T cell receptor beta chains below, sequenced in a study of cytomegalovirus exposure and HLA in healthy donors (TCRdb year 2017). Library method: the immunoSEQ multiplex PCR assay. For the multiplex PCR, a mixture combining 60 forward primers for TCR Vbeta segments and 13 reverse primers for TCR Jbeta segments was used. The immuneACCESS repertoire file appears here via TCRdb, limited to in-frame rearrangements. These files lack a portion of the clones; in checked studies, under half of the deficit traces to unresolved V genes, and the cause of the others is not known. This sample's listing comprises more than 35,000 clones. Of the sample, over 1% is held by the ten largest clones. Sequenced input: PBMCs. Every receptor here comes from a man aged 30-40 years in good health and CMV-seronegative.

The chain is built from TRBV18 and TRBJ1-2, with D hard to call. V lost 3 bases, J lost 0 bases, and 11 bases lay in between. CDR3 length: 15 amino acids. Germline CDR1 and CDR2: KGHSH and LQKENI. For the CDR3, the DNA is TGTGCCAGCTCACCGGAGCAGCTTACTAACTATGGCTACACCTTC. It translates to CASSPEQLTNYGYTF.

The CDR3 DNA is TGTGCCAGCAGCGTGTCCCCGCCCGTAGCGGGAGACGCGACCCAGTACTTC. Amino acid sequence: CASSVSPPVAGDATQYF. V is TRBV9 and J is TRBJ2-5; 9 nucleotides agree with TRBD2. Germline assignment: CDR1 SGDLS and CDR2 YYNGEE. The CDR3 covers 17 residues. The trim removed 2 bases at V and 7 bases at J, leaving 15 bases unmatched.

The genes are TRBV6-4 and TRBJ2-3; D perhaps matches TRBD2 (6 bases). Trimming took off 3 bases at V and 0 bases at J, with 7 bases between the two ends. Germline CDR1 MRHNA, CDR2 SNTAGT. The CDR3 spans 14 residues. The CDR3 nucleotides read TGTGCCAGCAGTGAGGGGACTAGCACAGATACGCAGTATTTT. Residues: CASSEGTSTDTQYF.

The rearrangement links TRBV7-2 to TRBJ2-1, with 15 positions matching TRBD2. The V and J ends lost 4 bases and 8 bases, in that order; junction bases with no gene match: 6. Per germline, CDR1 SGHTA and CDR2 FQGNSA. CDR3 size: 16 residues. The CDR3: CASSSEGLAGGDEQFF. The CDR3 region has the DNA TGTGCCAGCAGCTCCGAGGGACTAGCGGGAGGAGATGAGCAGTTCTTC. The full variable domain, its missing parts supplied by reference TRBV7-2 and TRBJ2-1, is GAGVSQSPSNKVTEKGKDVELRCDPISGHTALYWYRQSLGQGLEFLIYFQGNSAPDKSGLPSDRFSAERTGGSVSTLTIQRTQQEDSAVYLCASSSEGLAGGDEQFFGPGTRLTVL.

The rearrangement joins TRBV4-3 to TRBJ1-2; 11 bases match TRBD1. The CDR3 has 13 amino acids. Per the germline V gene, CDR1 is LGHNA and CDR2 is YSLEER. Losses at the gene ends were 3 bases for V and 8 bases for J; bases not matched to a gene: 2. The CDR3 is CASSHGTGGGYTF. The CDR3 DNA is TGCGCCAGCAGCCACGGGACAGGGGGAGGCTACACCTTC.

The chain couples TRBV9 to TRBJ2-3; D is possibly TRBD1 (6 bases). The CDR3 is made up of 14 amino acids. V was trimmed by 4 bases and J by 2 bases, leaving 11 bases between them. The V gene's germline CDR1 is SGDLS and CDR2 YYNGEE. The CDR3 bases are TGTGCCAGCAGCCGGGACATCTTCACAGATACGCAGTATTTT. Amino acids: CASSRDIFTDTQYF.